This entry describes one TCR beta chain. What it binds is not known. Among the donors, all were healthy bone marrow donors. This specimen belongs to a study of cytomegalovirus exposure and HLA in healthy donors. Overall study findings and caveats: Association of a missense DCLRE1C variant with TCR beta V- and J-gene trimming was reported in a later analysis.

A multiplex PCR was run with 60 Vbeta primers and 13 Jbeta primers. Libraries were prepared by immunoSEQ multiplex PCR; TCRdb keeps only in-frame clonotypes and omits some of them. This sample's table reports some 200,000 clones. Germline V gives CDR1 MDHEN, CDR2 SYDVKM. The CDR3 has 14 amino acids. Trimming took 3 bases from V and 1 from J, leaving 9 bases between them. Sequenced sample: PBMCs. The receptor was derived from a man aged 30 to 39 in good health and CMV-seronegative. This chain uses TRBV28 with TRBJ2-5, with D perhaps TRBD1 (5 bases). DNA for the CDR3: TGTGCCAGCAGTTTGGGGCCAGTCCAAGAGACCCAGTACTTC. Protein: CASSLGPVQETQYF.